The TCR beta chain described here comes from a study of cytotoxic CD8 clonotypes in ibrutinib-treated CLL. Study results and caveats: The clonality rise at ibrutinib response reflected private clonotype expansion. Baseline clonality, higher than in age-matched healthy donors, tracked circulating CD8+ T-cell counts.

The CDR3 contains 13 residues. Trimming at V came to 6 bases and at J to 6 bases, leaving 8 bases not matched to a gene. CDR1 and CDR2 from the germline V gene are MNHEY and SVGAGI. Repertoires were generated with immunoSEQ multiplex PCR, while TCRdb's copy carries only in-frame clones and drops some. The data contain some 130,000 clones, roughly 84% of them singletons. About this clone itself: As yet, its antigen is unknown.

Here the sequenced sample was PBMCs, taken after 24 months of ibrutinib treatment. The rearrangement uses TRBV6-5 and TRBJ2-7; 7 bases are shared with TRBD1. The source of this sequence is a human donor with chronic lymphocytic leukemia. This CDR3 reads CASRRDSLGEQYF. Here the CDR3 DNA reads TGTGCCAGCAGAAGGGACAGCCTCGGCGAGCAGTACTTC.